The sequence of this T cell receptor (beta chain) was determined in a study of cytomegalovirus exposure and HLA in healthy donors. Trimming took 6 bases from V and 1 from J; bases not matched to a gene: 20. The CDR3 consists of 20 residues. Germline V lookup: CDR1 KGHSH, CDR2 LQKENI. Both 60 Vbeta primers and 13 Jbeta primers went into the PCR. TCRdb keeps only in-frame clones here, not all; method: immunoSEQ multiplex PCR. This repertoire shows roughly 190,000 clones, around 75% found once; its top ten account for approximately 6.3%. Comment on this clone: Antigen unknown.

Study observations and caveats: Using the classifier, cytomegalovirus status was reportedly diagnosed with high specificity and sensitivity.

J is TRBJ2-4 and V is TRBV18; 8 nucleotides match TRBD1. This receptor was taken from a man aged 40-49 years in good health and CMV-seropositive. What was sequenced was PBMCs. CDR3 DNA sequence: TGTGCCAGCTCGCATACAACCGGGACAGGAAAGGTCCATGCCAAAAACATTCAGTACTTC. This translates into CASSHTTGTGKVHAKNIQYF.